This T cell receptor (beta chain) was recovered during a study of CD8+CD57+ T cells in acquired aplastic anemia. About the research overall: Roughly 3 ug was the average amount of DNA from sorted CD4+ and CD8+ cells. CD4+ cell libraries from healthy donors averaged about 11 million reads.

Points on this clonotype: Its target is not known.

Study-level findings and limits: Between patients and controls, about 30 CD8+ CDR3 sequences were found in common. Significant differences in CD8+ Simpson's diversity were not observed between patients and controls.

TCR beta VDJ and CDR3 profiles were obtained from a genomic DNA template. TCRdb passed the reads through MiXCR, listing each CDR3 protein once. In the table there are about 180,000 distinct CDR3 sequences, around half of which are singletons. The CDR3 has 15 amino acids. V lost 0 bases and J lost 13; bases outside the gene matches: 15. Germline V gene lookup returns CDR1 DFQATT and CDR2 SNEGSKA (reference sequence). The genes are TRBV20-1 and TRBJ2-3; TRBD1 aligns across 8 bases. The clonotype comes from a human donor in good health. What was sequenced was sorted CD4+, CD8+, or CD8+CD57+ T cells (not recorded which) from PBMCs. In DNA form, the CDR3 reads TGCAGTGCTAGAGATCTCGGGACAGGATCTATAACGGAGTATTTT. This encodes CSARDLGTGSITEYF.